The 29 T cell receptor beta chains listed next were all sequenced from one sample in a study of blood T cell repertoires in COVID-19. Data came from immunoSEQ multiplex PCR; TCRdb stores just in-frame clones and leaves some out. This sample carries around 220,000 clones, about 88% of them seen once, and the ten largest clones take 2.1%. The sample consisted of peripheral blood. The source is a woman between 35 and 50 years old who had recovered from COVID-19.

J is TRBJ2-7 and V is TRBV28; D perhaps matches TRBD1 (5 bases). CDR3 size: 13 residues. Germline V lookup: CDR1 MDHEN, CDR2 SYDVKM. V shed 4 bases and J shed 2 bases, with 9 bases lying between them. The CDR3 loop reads CASSYGRAYEQYF. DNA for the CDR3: TGTGCCAGCAGTTACGGCAGGGCCTACGAGCAGTACTTC.

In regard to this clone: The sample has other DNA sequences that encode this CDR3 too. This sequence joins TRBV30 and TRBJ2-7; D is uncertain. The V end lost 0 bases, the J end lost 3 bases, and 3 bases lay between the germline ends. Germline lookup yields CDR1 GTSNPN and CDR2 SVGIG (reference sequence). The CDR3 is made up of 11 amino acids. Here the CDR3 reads CAWSVLYEQYF. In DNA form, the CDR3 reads TGTGCCTGGAGTGTACTCTACGAGCAGTACTTC.

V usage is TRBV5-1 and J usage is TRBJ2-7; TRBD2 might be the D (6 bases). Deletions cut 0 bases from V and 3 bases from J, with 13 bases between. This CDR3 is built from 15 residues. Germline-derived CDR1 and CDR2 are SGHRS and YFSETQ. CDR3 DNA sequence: TGCGCCAGCAGCTTGGCCGGAGGGGTGGGCTACGAGCAGTACTTC. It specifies CASSLAGGVGYEQYF.

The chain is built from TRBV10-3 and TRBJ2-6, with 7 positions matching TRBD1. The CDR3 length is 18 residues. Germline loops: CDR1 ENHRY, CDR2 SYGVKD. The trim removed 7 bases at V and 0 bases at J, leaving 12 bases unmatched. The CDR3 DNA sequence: TGTGCCATCATGGCTCCGGGACAGACGTCCTCTGGGGCCAACGTCCTGACTTTC. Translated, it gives CAIMAPGQTSSGANVLTF.

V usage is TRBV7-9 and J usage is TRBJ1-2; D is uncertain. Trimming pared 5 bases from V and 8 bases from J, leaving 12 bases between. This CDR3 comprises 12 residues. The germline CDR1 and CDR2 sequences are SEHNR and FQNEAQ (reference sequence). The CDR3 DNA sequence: TGTGCCAGCAGCGATGCCGCTGAGGGCTACACCTTC. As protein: CASSDAAEGYTF.

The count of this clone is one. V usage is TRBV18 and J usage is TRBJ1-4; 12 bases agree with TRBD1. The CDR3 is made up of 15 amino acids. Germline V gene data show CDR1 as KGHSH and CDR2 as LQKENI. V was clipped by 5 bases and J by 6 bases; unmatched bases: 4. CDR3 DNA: TGTGCCAGCTCAAGGGACAGGGGGCCGGATGAAAAACTGTTTTTT. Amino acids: CASSRDRGPDEKLFF.

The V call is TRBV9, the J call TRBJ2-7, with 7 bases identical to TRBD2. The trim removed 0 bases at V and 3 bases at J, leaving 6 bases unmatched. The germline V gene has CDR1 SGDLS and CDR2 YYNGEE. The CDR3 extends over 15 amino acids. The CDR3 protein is CASSVGGGEGYEQYF. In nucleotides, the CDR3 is TGTGCCAGCAGCGTAGGGGGAGGGGAGGGCTACGAGCAGTACTTC.

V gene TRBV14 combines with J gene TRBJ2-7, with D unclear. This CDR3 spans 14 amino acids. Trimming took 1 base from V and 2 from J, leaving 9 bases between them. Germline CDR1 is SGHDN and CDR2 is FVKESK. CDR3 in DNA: TGTGCCAGCAGCCAAGGCCAGGCCCCCTACGAGCAGTACTTC. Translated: CASSQGQAPYEQYF.

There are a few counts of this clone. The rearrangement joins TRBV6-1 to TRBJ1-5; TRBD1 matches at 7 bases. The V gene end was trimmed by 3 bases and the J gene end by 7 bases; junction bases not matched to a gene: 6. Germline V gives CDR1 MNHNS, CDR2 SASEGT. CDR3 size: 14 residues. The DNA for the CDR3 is TGTGCCAGCAGTGACAGGGCAGGGGGGCAGCCCCAGCATTTT. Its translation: CASSDRAGGQPQHF.

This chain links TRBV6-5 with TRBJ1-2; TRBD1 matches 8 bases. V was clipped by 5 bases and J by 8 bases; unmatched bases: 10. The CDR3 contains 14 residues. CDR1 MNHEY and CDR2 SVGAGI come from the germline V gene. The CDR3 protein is CASSPQDRVKGYTF. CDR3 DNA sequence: TGTGCCAGCAGTCCGCAGGACAGGGTAAAGGGCTACACCTTC.

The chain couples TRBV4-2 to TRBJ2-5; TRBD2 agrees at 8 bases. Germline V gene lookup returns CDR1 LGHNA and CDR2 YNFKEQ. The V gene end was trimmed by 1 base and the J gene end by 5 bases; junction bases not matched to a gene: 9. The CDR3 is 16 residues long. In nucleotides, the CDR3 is TGTGCCAGCAGCCAAGCGGCCGGGAGGGCCTGGGAGACCCAGTACTTC. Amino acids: CASSQAAGRAWETQYF.

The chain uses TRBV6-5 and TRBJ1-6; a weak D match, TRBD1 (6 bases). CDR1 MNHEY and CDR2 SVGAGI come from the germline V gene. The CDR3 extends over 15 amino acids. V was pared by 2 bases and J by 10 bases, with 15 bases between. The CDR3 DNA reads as TGTGCCAGCAGTTACACTCCCAGTCAGGGGTCACCCCTCCACTTT. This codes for CASSYTPSQGSPLHF.

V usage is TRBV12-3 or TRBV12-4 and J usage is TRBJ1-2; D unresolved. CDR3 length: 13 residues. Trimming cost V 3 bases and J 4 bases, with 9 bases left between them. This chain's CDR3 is CASSFTGIYGYTF. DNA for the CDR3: TGTGCCAGCAGTTTTACGGGTATCTATGGCTACACCTTC.

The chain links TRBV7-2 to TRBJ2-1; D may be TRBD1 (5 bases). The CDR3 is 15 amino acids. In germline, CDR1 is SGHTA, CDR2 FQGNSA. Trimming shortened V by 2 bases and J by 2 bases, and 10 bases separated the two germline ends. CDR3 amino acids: CASSLTAGPYNEQFF. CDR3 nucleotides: TGTGCCAGCAGCTTAACTGCAGGGCCCTACAATGAGCAGTTCTTC.

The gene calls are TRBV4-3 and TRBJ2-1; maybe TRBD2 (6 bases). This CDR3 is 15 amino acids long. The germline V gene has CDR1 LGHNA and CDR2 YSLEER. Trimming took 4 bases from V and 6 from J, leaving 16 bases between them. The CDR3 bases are TGCGCCAGCAGCCCTCTCCGACTAGTTGCCAATGAGCAGTTCTTC. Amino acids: CASSPLRLVANEQFF.

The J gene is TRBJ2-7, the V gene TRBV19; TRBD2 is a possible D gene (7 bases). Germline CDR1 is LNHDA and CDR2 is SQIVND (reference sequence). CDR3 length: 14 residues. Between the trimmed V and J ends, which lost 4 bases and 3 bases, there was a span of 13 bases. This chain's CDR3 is CASSTQGRVYEQYF. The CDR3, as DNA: TGTGCCAGTAGTACTCAGGGGAGGGTCTACGAGCAGTACTTC.

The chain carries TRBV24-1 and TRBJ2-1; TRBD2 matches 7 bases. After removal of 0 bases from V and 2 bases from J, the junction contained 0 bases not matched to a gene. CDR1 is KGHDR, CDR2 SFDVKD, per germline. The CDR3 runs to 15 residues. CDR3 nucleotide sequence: TGTGCCACCAGTGATTTGGGGACTACCTACAATGAGCAGTTCTTC. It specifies CATSDLGTTYNEQFF.

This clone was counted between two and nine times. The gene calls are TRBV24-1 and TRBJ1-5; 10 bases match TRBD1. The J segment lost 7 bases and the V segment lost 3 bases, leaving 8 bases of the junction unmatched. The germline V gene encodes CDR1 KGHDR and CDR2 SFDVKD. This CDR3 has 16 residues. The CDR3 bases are TGTGCCACCAGTGATATGACCGGGACAGGGGCCCAGCCCCAGCATTTT. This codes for CATSDMTGTGAQPQHF.

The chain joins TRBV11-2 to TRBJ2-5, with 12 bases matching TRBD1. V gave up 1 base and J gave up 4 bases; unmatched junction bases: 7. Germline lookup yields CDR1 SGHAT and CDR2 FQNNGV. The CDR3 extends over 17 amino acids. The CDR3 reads CASSLGPGTGGSETQYF. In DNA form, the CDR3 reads TGTGCCAGCAGCTTAGGGCCCGGGACAGGGGGCTCAGAGACCCAGTACTTC.

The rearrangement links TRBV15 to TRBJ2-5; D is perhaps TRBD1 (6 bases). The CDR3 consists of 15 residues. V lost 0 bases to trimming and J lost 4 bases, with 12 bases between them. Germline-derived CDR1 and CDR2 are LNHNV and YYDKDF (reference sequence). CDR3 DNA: TGTGCCACCAGCAGAGATTACCAGGGGTCAGAGACCCAGTACTTC. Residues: CATSRDYQGSETQYF.

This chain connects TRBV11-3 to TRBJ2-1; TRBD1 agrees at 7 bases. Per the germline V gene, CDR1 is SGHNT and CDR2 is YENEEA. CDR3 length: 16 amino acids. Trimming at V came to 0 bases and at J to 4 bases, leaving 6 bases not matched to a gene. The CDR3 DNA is TGTGCCAGCAGCTTAGATGGGGGACAGACGTACAATGAGCAGTTCTTC. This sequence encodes CASSLDGGQTYNEQFF.

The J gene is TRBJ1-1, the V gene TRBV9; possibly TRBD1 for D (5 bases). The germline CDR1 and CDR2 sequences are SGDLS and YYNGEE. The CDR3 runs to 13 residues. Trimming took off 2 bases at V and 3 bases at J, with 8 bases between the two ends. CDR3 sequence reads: CASSVGGDTEAFF. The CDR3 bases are TGTGCCAGCAGCGTTGGAGGGGACACTGAAGCTTTCTTT.

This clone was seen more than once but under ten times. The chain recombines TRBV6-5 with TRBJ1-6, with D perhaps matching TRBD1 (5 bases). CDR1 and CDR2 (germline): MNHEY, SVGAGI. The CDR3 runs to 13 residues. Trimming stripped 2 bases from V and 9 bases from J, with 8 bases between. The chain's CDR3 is CASSYGGASPLHF. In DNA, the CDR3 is TGTGCCAGCAGTTACGGAGGGGCTTCACCCCTCCACTTT.

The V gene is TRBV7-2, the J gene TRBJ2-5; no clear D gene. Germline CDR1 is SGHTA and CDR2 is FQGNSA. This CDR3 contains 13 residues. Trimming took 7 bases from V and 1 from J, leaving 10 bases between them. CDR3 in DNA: TGTGCCAGCACCCCCCGGTTCCAAGAGACCCAGTACTTC. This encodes CASTPRFQETQYF.

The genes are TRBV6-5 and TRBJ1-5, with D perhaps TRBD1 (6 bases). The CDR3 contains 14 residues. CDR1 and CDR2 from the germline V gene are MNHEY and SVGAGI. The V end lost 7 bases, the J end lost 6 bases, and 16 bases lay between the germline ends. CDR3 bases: TGTGCCAGCAAGACAACAGGGATCGTTCAGCCCCAGCATTTT. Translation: CASKTTGIVQPQHF.

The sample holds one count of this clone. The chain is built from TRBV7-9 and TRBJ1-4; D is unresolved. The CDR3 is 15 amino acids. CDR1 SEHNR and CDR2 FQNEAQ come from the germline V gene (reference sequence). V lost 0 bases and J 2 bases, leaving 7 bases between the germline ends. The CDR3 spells CASSLAGSTNEKLFF. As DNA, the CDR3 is TGTGCCAGCAGCTTAGCTGGCAGTACTAATGAAAAACTGTTTTTT.

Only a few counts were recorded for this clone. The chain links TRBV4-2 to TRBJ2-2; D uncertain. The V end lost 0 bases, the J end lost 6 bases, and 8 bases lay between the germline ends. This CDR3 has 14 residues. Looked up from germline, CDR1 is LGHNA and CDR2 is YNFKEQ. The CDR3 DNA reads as TGTGCCAGCAGCCAAGATCGTCTAGCCGGGGAGCTGTTTTTT. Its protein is CASSQDRLAGELFF.

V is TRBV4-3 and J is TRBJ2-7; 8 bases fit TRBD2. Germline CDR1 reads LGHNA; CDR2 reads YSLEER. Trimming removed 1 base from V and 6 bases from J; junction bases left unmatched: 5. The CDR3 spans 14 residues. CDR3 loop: CASSQGVAGSEQYF. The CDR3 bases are TGCGCCAGCAGCCAAGGAGTAGCGGGATCCGAGCAGTACTTC.

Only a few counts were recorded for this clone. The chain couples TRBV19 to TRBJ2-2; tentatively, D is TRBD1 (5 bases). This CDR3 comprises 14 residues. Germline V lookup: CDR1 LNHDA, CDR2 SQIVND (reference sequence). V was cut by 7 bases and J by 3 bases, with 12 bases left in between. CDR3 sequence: CASIGQGYTGELFF. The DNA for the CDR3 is TGTGCCAGTATCGGGCAGGGATACACCGGGGAGCTGTTTTTT.